The clone carrying this T cell receptor beta chain has just a few counts. This sample was included in a study of T cell repertoires in cytomegalovirus infection. Germline V lookup: CDR1 MDHEN, CDR2 SYDVKM. V shed 5 bases and J shed 4 bases, with 18 bases lying between them. CDR3 length: 15 residues. TCRdb recomputed calls from the reads with MiXCR, one row per CDR3 protein. The table shows just under 550,000 distinct CDR3 sequences, with more than 20% occurring only once. This rearrangement joins TRBV28 to TRBJ2-7, with no clear D. The sample comprised PBMCs. This receptor was taken from a human donor in good health (CMV status not recorded). Some clones in this sample may be carry-over from other donors' samples. The CDR3 DNA sequence: TGTGCCAGCAGTACCCCCGAGTCTCAAGTATACGAGCAGTACTTC. Protein product: CASSTPESQVYEQYF.